This T cell receptor (beta chain) was sequenced for a study of T-cell memory formation after mild COVID-19. TCRdb fed the 5' RACE reads into MiXCR, producing one record per CDR3 protein. The sample has approximately 440,000 distinct CDR3 sequences, about 19% seen once. This clonotype was recorded many times. What it recognizes is unknown. Study-wide findings and caveats: Prior to infection, memory already included some responding clones, suggesting cross-reactive memory joined. Clones that shrank (day 15 to 85) were balanced CD4/CD8, whereas later expanders leaned CD4+.

The sequenced sample consisted of PBMCs or a T cell subset sorted from them (not recorded which). The sequence derives from an adult woman who had mild COVID-19 (a few samples of this study predate the infection). Cell type and time point are not known.

CDR3 in amino acids: CSARQGSGYGYTF. The CDR3 DNA is TGCAGTGCTAGACAGGGGAGCGGCTATGGCTACACCTTC. This chain uses TRBV20-1 with TRBJ1-2, with D possibly TRBD1 on 6 matching bases. With 2 bases removed from V and 4 bases from J, the gap between germline ends came to 11 bases. Looked up from germline, CDR1 is DFQATT and CDR2 is SNEGSKA (reference sequence). CDR3 size: 13 residues.